This entry features one T cell receptor beta chain sequence. Its antigen is currently unknown. These data belong to a study of T cell repertoires in cytomegalovirus infection. Study-level findings and limits: In two of eight donors, the top clonotype was HLA-C-restricted CMV-specific.

TCRdb re-analysed the reads in MiXCR, keeping a single row per CDR3 protein. The repertoire holds about 450,000 distinct CDR3 sequences, with about 33% as singletons. Sequencing was performed on PBMCs. The sequence was collected from a human donor in good health (CMV status not recorded). Some clones in this sample may be carry-over from other donors' samples.

The CDR3 coding sequence is TGTGCCAGCAGCCTTAAAGATACGCAGTATTTT. Translation gives CASSLKDTQYF. The rearrangement uses TRBV12-3 or TRBV12-4 and TRBJ2-3, with no clear D. The CDR3 has 11 residues. Trimming left V 6 bases short and J 5 bases short, with 6 bases between.